Listed below are T cell receptor beta chains from one sample, sequenced in a study of blood T cell repertoires in COVID-19. Clones were read by immunoSEQ multiplex PCR, and TCRdb kept only the in-frame ones, dropping some. The sample lists under 200,000 clones; about 88% were seen once. Specimen: PBMCs or T cells enriched from blood (not recorded which). The receptors were gathered from a woman aged 40 to 55 in a cohort exposed to, infected with or recovered from COVID-19 (not recorded which). Both conserved end residues are part of each CDR3. The D gene is left open where the match is weak. Clone sizes are given selectively: once, few, many, or a class where the clone is expanded.

d_gene	v_gene	j_gene	abundance	CDR3nt	CDR3aa
NA	TRBV6-6	TRBJ1-3	many	TGTGCCAGCAGTAGGGACACCACCTCTGGAAACACCATATATTTT	CASSRDTTSGNTIYF
NA	TRBV5-1	TRBJ1-2	NA	TGCGCCAGCGGAGACAGCCCTATTGGCTACACCTTC	CASGDSPIGYTF
NA	TRBV14	TRBJ1-1	NA	TGTGCCAGCAGCCAAGCTGGTCGGGATGAAGCTTTCTTT	CASSQAGRDEAFF
TRBD2	TRBV5-4	TRBJ2-5	many	TGTGCCAGCAGCTTGCCCGGGGGGGAAGAGACCCAGTACTTC	CASSLPGGEETQYF
NA	TRBV27	TRBJ2-7	few	TGTGCCAGCAGTTTAATTCCGACAGCCCTCGAGCAGTACTTC	CASSLIPTALEQYF
NA	TRBV27	TRBJ1-1	few	TGTGCCAGCAGTTTACCAGGGAGGGACACTGAAGCTTTCTTT	CASSLPGRDTEAFF
TRBD1	TRBV5-1	TRBJ1-4	NA	TGCGCCAGCAGCTTGGGACAGGGGAATGAAAAACTGTTTTTT	CASSLGQGNEKLFF
TRBD1	TRBV5-1	TRBJ1-1	NA	TGCGCCAGCAGCGCGGACAGGCCCACTGAAGCTTTCTTT	CASSADRPTEAFF
NA	TRBV5-1	TRBJ2-7	NA	TGCGCCAGCAGCTTCGAACAGGGTTCCTACGAGCAGTACTTC	CASSFEQGSYEQYF
NA	TRBV25-1	TRBJ1-4	NA	TGTGCCAGCAGTCGCGCTGGAGGGTGGGGATCTGATGAAAAACTGTTTTTT	CASSRAGGWGSDEKLFF
TRBD1	TRBV5-6	TRBJ2-7	NA	TGTGCCAGCAGCGCTGGGACAGGGGGAACCTACGAGCAGTACTTC	CASSAGTGGTYEQYF
NA	TRBV5-4	TRBJ2-4	once	TGTGCCAGCAGCTTGGGTACTACGCGGTCCAAAAACATTCAGTACTTC	CASSLGTTRSKNIQYF
TRBD1	TRBV5-1	TRBJ1-4	NA	TGCGCCAGCAGCTTGCAGACAGGGACTAATGAAAAACTGTTTTTT	CASSLQTGTNEKLFF
NA	TRBV3-1/TRBV3-2	TRBJ2-6	NA	TGTGCCAGCAGCCAAGATGCGTCTGGGGCCAACGTCCTGACTTTC	CASSQDASGANVLTF
TRBD1	TRBV2	TRBJ1-1	NA	TGTGCCAGCAGTGAAGCCGGGACAGGGGGCAGGGCTTTCTTT	CASSEAGTGGRAFF
NA	TRBV29-1	TRBJ1-2	NA	TGCAGCGTTGAAGGGGCGGGAGTCTATGGCTACACCTTC	CSVEGAGVYGYTF
NA	TRBV7-8	TRBJ2-2	once	TGTGCCAGCAGCAGGGAGGTACAGAATTTACTAAGCGGGGAGCTGTTTTTT	CASSREVQNLLSGELFF
TRBD1	TRBV5-8	TRBJ1-2	NA	TGTGCCAGCAGCGCGGACAGGATCTATGGCTACACCTTC	CASSADRIYGYTF
NA	TRBV6-1	TRBJ2-2	NA	TGTGCCAGCAGTGACACGGTTAGACAGGCCACCGGGGAGCTGTTTTTT	CASSDTVRQATGELFF
NA	TRBV5-6	TRBJ1-2	NA	TGTGCCAGCAGCCCCAACGAGGTCGGCGAGAGCGGCTACACCTTC	CASSPNEVGESGYTF
NA	TRBV11-2	TRBJ2-2	NA	TGTGCCAGCAGCTTAGCTCACACCGGGGAGCTGTTTTTT	CASSLAHTGELFF
TRBD1	TRBV5-1	TRBJ1-2	NA	TGCGCCAGCAGCGGTACAGGGGTCGGCTATGGCTACACCTTC	CASSGTGVGYGYTF
NA	TRBV6-5	TRBJ1-1	NA	TGTGCCAGCAGCACCCACCCGGGGGCTGAAGCTTTCTTT	CASSTHPGAEAFF
TRBD2	TRBV19	TRBJ2-3	NA	TGTGCCAGTAGTATTTGGCGGGAGAGAGATACGCAGTATTTT	CASSIWRERDTQYF
NA	TRBV2	TRBJ2-5	NA	TGTGCCAGCAGCACGGACACTCCGAGGGAGACCCAGTACTTC	CASSTDTPRETQYF
NA	TRBV7-2	TRBJ2-3	NA	TGTGCCAGCAGCTCCGTCGCCGGGAGATTTGGGCAGTATTTT	CASSSVAGRFGQYF
TRBD2	TRBV20-1	TRBJ2-1	NA	TGCAGTGCTAGTTCCCAACCGGGACTAACCTTGGATGAGCAGTTCTTC	CSASSQPGLTLDEQFF
NA	TRBV6-5	TRBJ2-7	NA	TGTGCCAGCAGCCCCGGGACATCTGGCTACGAGCAGTACTTC	CASSPGTSGYEQYF
TRBD1	TRBV12-3/TRBV12-4	TRBJ1-1	NA	TGTGCCAGCAGGGCGACAGGGTTAGCTGAAGCTTTCTTT	CASRATGLAEAFF
TRBD2	TRBV7-6	TRBJ2-1	NA	TGTGCCAGCAGCTTAGGTGTGGGGGCTAGCGGGAGGACGGTACGATACAATGAGCAGTTCTTC	CASSLGVGASGRTVRYNEQFF
TRBD1	TRBV7-9	TRBJ1-2	NA	TGTGCCAGCAGCTTAGTTCGGACAGGGGGGCATTATGGCTACACCTTC	CASSLVRTGGHYGYTF
NA	TRBV5-4	TRBJ2-7	NA	TGTGCCAGCAGCTTGCAGGGGCCCTACGAGCAGTACTTC	CASSLQGPYEQYF
TRBD2	TRBV6-1	TRBJ2-7	NA	TGTGCCAGCAGTGAAGCCCTAGCGGGAGTCTCTGCGGGCGAGCAGTACTTC	CASSEALAGVSAGEQYF
NA	TRBV12-3/TRBV12-4	TRBJ2-2	NA	TGTGCCAGCAGTTCTACAGGGACCGGGGAGCTGTTTTTT	CASSSTGTGELFF
NA	TRBV13	TRBJ2-5	NA	TGTGCCAGCAGCGTCGTAGGCGCGGGCCAAGAGACCCAGTACTTC	CASSVVGAGQETQYF
TRBD1	TRBV11-2	TRBJ1-1	NA	TGTGCCAGCAGCTTAGATTCGGGGACAGGCACTGAAGCTTTCTTT	CASSLDSGTGTEAFF
TRBD2	TRBV7-9	TRBJ2-1	NA	TGTGCCAGCAGCCATAGCGGGGGTGGCTCCTACAATGAGCAGTTCTTC	CASSHSGGGSYNEQFF
TRBD1	TRBV19	TRBJ1-6	NA	TGTGCCAGTAGTCTTTCGGACAGGACTAATTCACCCCTCCACTTT	CASSLSDRTNSPLHF
TRBD1	TRBV16	TRBJ1-4	NA	TGTGCCAGCAGCCCCCGGACAGGGAGTAATGAAAAACTGTTTTTT	CASSPRTGSNEKLFF
TRBD1	TRBV14	TRBJ1-2	few	TGTGCCAGCAGCCAGGAGATCCCGGGACAGAACTATGGCTACACCTTC	CASSQEIPGQNYGYTF